This T cell receptor (beta chain) was sequenced in a study of blood T cell repertoires in COVID-19 (TCRdb year 2020). Looking at the study overall: Samples covering the acute and convalescent phases of COVID-19 were provided by collaborators in the United States, Italy and Spain. Deeply sampled blood TCRbeta repertoires from subjects exposed to, actively infected with, or recovered from COVID-19 were included in the dataset. The samples were drawn from the first 160 participants of the ongoing ImmuneRACE study and from more than 1,000 subjects provided by 6 global collaborators. The repertoires were released in a freely available public database intended as a resource for research on the immune response to SARS-CoV-2. Where HLA class I and class II types were available, the types were taken from metadata supplied by the sample provider, not from assay-based typing. Sample metadata almost always included a de-identified subject ID, COVID-19 status, age in years and sex. The material from the prospective study consisted of cDNA or gDNA derived from T cells, B-cell-depleted T cells, or PBMCs. Points the paper makes about the study in general: The amount of clinical and demographic metadata varied by source and participant and was provided uncurated.

About this clone: No cognate antigen has been identified for it. No quality values exist for individual bases; no much larger clone is one base distant.

Inclusive of the bounding cysteine and phenylalanine, the CDR3 is 14 residues long. The retained sequence is limited to the CDR3, 42 bases, with the frame set at the first base. V gives up 1 base and J gives up 1 base, and the segment between their germline ends measures 7 bases. The germline V gene sets CDR1 to MGHRA and CDR2 to YSYEKL. TCRbeta CDR3 regions were amplified from genomic DNA by means of the immunoSEQ Assay, a bias-controlled multiplex PCR. As for the original processing: The number of nucleated cells in each sample was estimated by amplification of reference gene primers within the assay. To quantify the absolute abundance of each unique TCRbeta CDR3 rearrangement, sequence reads were collapsed and filtered. Productive Simpson clonality was computed per sample as the square root of Simpson's diversity index over productive rearrangements. TCRdb took this table from immuneACCESS and kept in-frame rearrangements with V and J called. Such tables lack part of the clones; where checked against another copy, unresolved V genes explain under half of the gap, and the rest is unexplained. V and J calls and clone size are as listed in that table; D and trimming were resolved from the DNA. Recorded for this sample are roughly 330,000 clones; about nine tenths of them occurred a single time. The ten largest clonotypes hold less than 11% of the sample.

Participants in the prospective study were aged roughly 18 to 89 years, lived in over 20 United States geographic areas, and enrolled through a virtual design. To assign participants to cohorts, the prospective study relied on clinical history that participants themselves reported in a screening survey and a study questionnaire. ImmuneRACE Cohort 3 recovered participants were defined by two consecutive negative NP/OP PCR tests, healthcare professional clearance, or symptom resolution. In the prospective study, mobile phlebotomists collected whole blood, serum and a nasopharyngeal or oropharyngeal swab from each participant. Prospective study participants could optionally give additional blood draws and questionnaires over an approximately two-month period. Before DNA extraction, blood samples from the prospective study were shipped at room temperature or frozen.

Sequencing was carried out using PBMCs or T cells enriched from blood (not recorded which). The rearranged segments are TRBV4-1 and TRBJ2-5, with the D gene too uncertain to name. This sequence originates from a woman aged 18-29 years who had recovered from COVID-19. CDR3 protein: CASSQAAVQETQYF. The nucleotide sequence reads TGCGCCAGCAGCCAAGCGGCGGTCCAAGAGACCCAGTACTTC.